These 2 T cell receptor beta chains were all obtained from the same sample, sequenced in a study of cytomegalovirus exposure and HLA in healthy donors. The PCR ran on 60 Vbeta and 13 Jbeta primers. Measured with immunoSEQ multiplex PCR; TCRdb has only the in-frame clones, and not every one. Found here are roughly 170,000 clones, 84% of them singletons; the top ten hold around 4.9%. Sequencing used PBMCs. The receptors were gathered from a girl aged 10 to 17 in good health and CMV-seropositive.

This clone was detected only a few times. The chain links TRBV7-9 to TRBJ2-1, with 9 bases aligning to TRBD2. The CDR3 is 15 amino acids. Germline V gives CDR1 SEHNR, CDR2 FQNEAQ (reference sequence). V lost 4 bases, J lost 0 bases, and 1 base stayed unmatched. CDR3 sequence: CASSSRGGSYNEQFF. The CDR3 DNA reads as TGTGCCAGCAGCTCGCGGGGGGGCTCCTACAATGAGCAGTTCTTC.

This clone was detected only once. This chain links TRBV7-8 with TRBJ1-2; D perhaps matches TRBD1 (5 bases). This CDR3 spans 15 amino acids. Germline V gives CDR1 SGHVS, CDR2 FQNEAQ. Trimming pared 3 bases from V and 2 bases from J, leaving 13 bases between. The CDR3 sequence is CASSLGPTVNYGYTF. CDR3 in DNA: TGTGCCAGCAGCTTGGGGCCTACGGTAAACTATGGCTACACCTTC. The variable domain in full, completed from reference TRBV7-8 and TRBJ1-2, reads GAGVSQSPRYKVAKRGQDVALRCDPISGHVSLFWYQQALGQGPEFLTYFQNEAQLDKSGLPSDRFFAERPEGSVSTLKIQRTQQEDSAVYLCASSLGPTVNYGYTFGSGTRLTVV.